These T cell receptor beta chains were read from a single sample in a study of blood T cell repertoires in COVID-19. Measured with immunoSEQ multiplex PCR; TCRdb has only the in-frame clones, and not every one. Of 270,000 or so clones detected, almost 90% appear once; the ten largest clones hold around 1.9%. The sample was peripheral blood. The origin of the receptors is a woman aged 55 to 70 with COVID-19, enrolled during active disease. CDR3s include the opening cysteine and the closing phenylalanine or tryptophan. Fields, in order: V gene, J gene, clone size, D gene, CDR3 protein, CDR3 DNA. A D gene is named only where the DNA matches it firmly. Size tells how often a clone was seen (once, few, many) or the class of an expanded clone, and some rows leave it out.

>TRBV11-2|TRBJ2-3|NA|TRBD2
CASSPYPLATSTDTQYF
TGTGCCAGCAGCCCCTACCCACTAGCGACAAGCACAGATACGCAGTATTTT
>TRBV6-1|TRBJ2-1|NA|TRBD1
CASSDRDRSNEQFF
TGTGCCAGCAGTGACCGGGACAGGAGCAATGAGCAGTTCTTC
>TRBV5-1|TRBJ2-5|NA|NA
CASSYEETQYF
TGCGCCAGCAGCTACGAGGAGACCCAGTACTTC
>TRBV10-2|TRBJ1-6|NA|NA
CASSEVVASYRNSPLHF
TGCGCCAGCAGTGAGGTTGTCGCGTCGTATCGGAATTCACCCCTCCACTTT
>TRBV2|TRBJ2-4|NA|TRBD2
CASRLAGKNIQYF
TGTGCCAGCAGACTAGCGGGGAAAAACATTCAGTACTTC
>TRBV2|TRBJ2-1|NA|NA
CASSEGQTVDEQFF
TGTGCCAGCAGTGAAGGTCAGACAGTGGATGAGCAGTTCTTC
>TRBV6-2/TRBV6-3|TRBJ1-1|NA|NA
CASSDGKAFF
TGTGCCAGCAGTGACGGGAAGGCTTTCTTT
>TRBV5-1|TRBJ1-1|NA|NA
CASTTGSRNTEAFF
TGCGCCAGCACTACAGGGTCGCGGAACACTGAAGCTTTCTTT
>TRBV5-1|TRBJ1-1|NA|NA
CASTTTTGVNTEAFF
TGCGCCAGCACCACCACGACCGGGGTGAACACTGAAGCTTTCTTT
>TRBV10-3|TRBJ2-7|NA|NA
CAISARVYEQYF
TGTGCCATCAGCGCCAGGGTCTACGAGCAGTACTTC
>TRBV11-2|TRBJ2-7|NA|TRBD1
CASSRQGSYEQYF
TGTGCCAGCAGCCGACAGGGTTCCTACGAGCAGTACTTC
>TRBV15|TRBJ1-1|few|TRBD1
CATSGRQGGRTEAFF
TGTGCCACCAGCGGACGACAGGGAGGCCGCACTGAAGCTTTCTTT
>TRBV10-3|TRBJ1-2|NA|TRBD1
CAIGTGVVYGYTF
TGTGCCATCGGGACAGGGGTAGTTTATGGCTACACCTTC
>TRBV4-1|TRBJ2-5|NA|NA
CASSQDGQGRETQYF
TGCGCCAGCAGCCAAGACGGCCAGGGCCGAGAGACCCAGTACTTC
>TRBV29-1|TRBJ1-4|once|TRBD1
CSAYGTGHEKLFF
TGCAGCGCGTATGGGACAGGGCATGAAAAACTGTTTTTT
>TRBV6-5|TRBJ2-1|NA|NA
CASSYSIRSYNEQFF
TGTGCCAGCAGTTACTCGATTAGATCCTACAATGAGCAGTTCTTC
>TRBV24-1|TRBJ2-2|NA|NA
CATNDTANTGELFF
TGTGCCACCAATGACACAGCGAACACCGGGGAGCTGTTTTTT
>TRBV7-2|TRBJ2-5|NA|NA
CASSSSWGAEETQYF
TGTGCCAGCAGCTCGTCCTGGGGAGCAGAAGAGACCCAGTACTTC
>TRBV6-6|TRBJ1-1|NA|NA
CASSYVRGMNTEAFF
TGTGCCAGCAGTTACGTTAGGGGTATGAACACTGAAGCTTTCTTT
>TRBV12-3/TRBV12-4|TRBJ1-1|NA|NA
CASSLVRDEAFF
TGTGCCAGCAGTTTAGTCAGGGATGAAGCTTTCTTT
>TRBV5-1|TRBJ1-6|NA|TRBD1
CASSLDRGQSGSPLHF
TGCGCCAGCAGCTTGGACAGGGGGCAATCAGGTTCACCCCTCCACTTT
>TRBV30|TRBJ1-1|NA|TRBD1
CAWRTGVRAFF
TGTGCCTGGAGAACAGGGGTCAGAGCTTTCTTT
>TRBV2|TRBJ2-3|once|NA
CASIGRTDTQYF
TGTGCCAGCATTGGGCGCACAGATACGCAGTATTTT
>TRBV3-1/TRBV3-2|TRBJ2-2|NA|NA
CASSHPTSGTGELFF
TGTGCCAGCAGCCACCCGACTAGTGGGACCGGGGAGCTGTTTTTT
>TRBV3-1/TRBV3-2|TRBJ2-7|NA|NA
CASSHINLNEQYF
TGTGCCAGCAGCCACATAAACTTAAACGAGCAGTACTTC
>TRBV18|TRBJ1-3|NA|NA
CASSPQRIDSGNTIYF
TGTGCCAGCTCACCCCAGCGCATTGACTCTGGAAACACCATATATTTT
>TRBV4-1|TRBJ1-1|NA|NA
CASRLGMNTEAFF
TGCGCCAGCAGGCTAGGCATGAACACTGAAGCTTTCTTT
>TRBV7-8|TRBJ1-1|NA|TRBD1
CASTSVGTGNTEAFF
TGTGCCAGCACTAGTGTCGGGACAGGGAACACTGAAGCTTTCTTT
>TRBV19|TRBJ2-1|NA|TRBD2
CASSMSGGLYNEQFF
TGTGCCAGTAGTATGAGCGGGGGGCTCTACAATGAGCAGTTCTTC
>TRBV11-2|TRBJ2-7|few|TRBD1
CASSEGQIYEQYF
TGTGCCAGCAGCGAGGGACAGATCTACGAGCAGTACTTC
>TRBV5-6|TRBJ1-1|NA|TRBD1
CASSSGQGIAEAFF
TGTGCCAGCAGCTCGGGACAGGGAATCGCTGAAGCTTTCTTT
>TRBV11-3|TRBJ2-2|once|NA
CASSLGGHNTGELFF
TGTGCCAGCAGCCTCGGGGGGCACAACACCGGGGAGCTGTTTTTT
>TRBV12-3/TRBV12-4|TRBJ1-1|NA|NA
CASSPRRQAEAFF
TGTGCCAGCAGTCCACGAAGACAGGCTGAAGCTTTCTTT
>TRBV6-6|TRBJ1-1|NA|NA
CASSGDRNTEAFF
TGTGCCAGCAGTGGCGACAGGAACACTGAAGCTTTCTTT
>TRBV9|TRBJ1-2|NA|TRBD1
CASSVDRGGYTF
TGTGCCAGCAGCGTCGACAGGGGTGGCTACACCTTC
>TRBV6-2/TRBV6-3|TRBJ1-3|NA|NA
CASSYVGAKAGNTIYF
TGTGCCAGCAGTTACGTGGGGGCGAAAGCTGGAAACACCATATATTTT
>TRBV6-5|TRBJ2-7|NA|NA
CASSPRDTELYEQYF
TGTGCCAGCAGTCCTCGGGACACTGAACTCTACGAGCAGTACTTC
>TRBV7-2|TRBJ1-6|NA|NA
CASSFVANNSPLHF
TGTGCCAGCAGCTTCGTGGCAAATAATTCACCCCTCCACTTT
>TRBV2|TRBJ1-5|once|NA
CAISRGNQPQHF
TGTGCCATATCACGAGGTAATCAGCCCCAGCATTTT
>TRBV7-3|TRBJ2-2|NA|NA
CASSLVGGLTSNTGELFF
TGTGCCAGCAGCTTAGTCGGCGGCCTCACTTCGAACACCGGGGAGCTGTTTTTT
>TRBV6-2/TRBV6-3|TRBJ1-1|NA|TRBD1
CASSPLRNGQEEAFF
TGTGCCAGCAGCCCACTCCGGAATGGACAGGAAGAAGCTTTCTTT
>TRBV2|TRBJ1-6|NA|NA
CASSERQGINSPLHF
TGTGCCAGCAGTGAAAGGCAGGGTATTAATTCACCCCTCCACTTT
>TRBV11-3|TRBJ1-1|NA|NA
CASSLEGVNTEAFF
TGTGCCAGCAGCTTAGAGGGAGTGAACACTGAAGCTTTCTTT
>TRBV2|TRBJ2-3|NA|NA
CASTLQGSLPDTQYF
TGTGCCAGCACCCTACAGGGTTCCCTGCCAGATACGCAGTATTTT
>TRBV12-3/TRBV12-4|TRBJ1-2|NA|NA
CASSGMGARWSTF
TGTGCCAGCAGTGGCATGGGGGCGCGATGGAGCACCTTC
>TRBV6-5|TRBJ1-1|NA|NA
CASTPGGADTEAFF
TGTGCCAGCACCCCGGGAGGGGCGGACACTGAAGCTTTCTTT
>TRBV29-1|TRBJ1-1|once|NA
CSVATQGSGNTEAFF
TGCAGCGTTGCAACTCAGGGTTCGGGCAACACTGAAGCTTTCTTT
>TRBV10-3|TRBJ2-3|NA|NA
CAISVGETSTDTQYF
TGTGCCATCAGTGTCGGGGAGACTAGCACAGATACGCAGTATTTT
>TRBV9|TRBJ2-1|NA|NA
CASSGARSSYNEQFF
TGTGCCAGCAGTGGGGCAAGGAGCTCCTACAATGAGCAGTTCTTC
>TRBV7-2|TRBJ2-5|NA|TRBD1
CASTDRARTGARGTQYF
TGTGCCAGCACCGACAGGGCCAGGACAGGGGCCCGCGGGACCCAGTACTTC
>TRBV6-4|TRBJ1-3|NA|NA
CASRRGGNTIYF
TGTGCCAGCAGGAGGGGGGGTAACACCATATATTTT
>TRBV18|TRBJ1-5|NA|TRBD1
CASSPGTGSQPQHF
TGTGCCAGCTCACCAGGGACAGGGAGTCAGCCCCAGCATTTT
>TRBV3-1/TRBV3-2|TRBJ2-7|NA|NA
CASSQDPTGFYEQYF
TGTGCCAGCAGCCAAGATCCCACAGGGTTCTACGAGCAGTACTTC
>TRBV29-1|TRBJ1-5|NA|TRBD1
CSVATGVGQPQHF
TGCAGCGTTGCGACAGGGGTAGGTCAGCCCCAGCATTTT
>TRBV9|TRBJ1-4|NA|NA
CASSVGGGRTNEKLFF
TGTGCCAGCAGCGTAGGCGGGGGAAGGACTAATGAAAAACTGTTTTTT
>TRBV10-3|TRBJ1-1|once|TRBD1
CAIYRGSGTEAFF
TGTGCCATATACAGGGGATCGGGAACTGAAGCTTTCTTT
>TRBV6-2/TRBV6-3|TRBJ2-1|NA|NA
CASSGPFGGLYNEQFF
TGTGCCAGCAGTGGCCCGTTCGGAGGGTTATACAATGAGCAGTTCTTC